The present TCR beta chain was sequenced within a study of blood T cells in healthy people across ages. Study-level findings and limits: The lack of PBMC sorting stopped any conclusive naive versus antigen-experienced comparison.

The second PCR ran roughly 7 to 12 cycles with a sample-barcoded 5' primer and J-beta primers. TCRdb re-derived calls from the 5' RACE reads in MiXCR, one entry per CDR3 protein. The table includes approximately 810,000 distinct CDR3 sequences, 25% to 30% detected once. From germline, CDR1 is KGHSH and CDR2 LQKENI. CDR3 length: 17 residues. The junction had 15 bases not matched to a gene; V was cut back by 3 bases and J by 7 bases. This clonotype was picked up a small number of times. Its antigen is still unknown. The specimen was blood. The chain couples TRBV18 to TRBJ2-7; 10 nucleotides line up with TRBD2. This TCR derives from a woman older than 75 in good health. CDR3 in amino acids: CASSPASGGLSYNEQYF. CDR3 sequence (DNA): TGTGCCAGCTCACCCGCTAGCGGGGGCCTCTCCTACAATGAGCAGTACTTC.